This T cell receptor beta chain is drawn from a study of beta chain features in type 1 diabetes. V lost 5 bases, J lost 2 bases, and 5 bases lay in between. CDR3 length equals 12 residues. Germline CDR1 LNHNV, CDR2 YYDKDF (reference sequence). All of the sorted populations showed purity greater than 95%. The investigators reverse transcribed all of the isolated RNA, so they sequenced expressed TCRB transcripts. The repertoire was sequenced with immunoSEQ multiplex PCR; TCRdb's copy has only in-frame clones and lacks some. The table has 200,000 to 300,000 clones, around 26% seen once. This receptor was taken from a man in his thirties or forties in good health. The genes are TRBV15 and TRBJ2-3; no firm D call. Sequences were obtained from central memory CD4+ T cells from blood. Written as DNA, the CDR3 is TGTGCCACCAGCTCATTCACAGATACGCAGTATTTT. As protein: CATSSFTDTQYF.